This TCR beta chain was profiled in a study of low-dose radiotherapy and immunotherapy resistance in tumors. Study-level background: Patients were treated with intravenous nivolumab at 240 mg every two weeks and were also dosed with ipilimumab at 1 mg/kg every six weeks. Aspirin was administered orally at 300 mg daily for four cycles, commencing on cycle 1 day 1.

Time point here: before trial treatment. Donors were administered nivolumab, ipilimumab, aspirin and low-dose cyclophosphamide, together with low-dose radiotherapy. This CDR3 contains 14 residues. V was clipped by 4 bases and J by 2 bases, with 12 bases between them. Germline V CDR1 and CDR2: GTSNPN, SVGIG (reference sequence). First-strand cDNA relied on TRAV- and TRBV-specific primers spanning alpha and beta chains. Amplification, which lasted 15 to 20 PCR cycles, used a constant-region primer and V-primer adapter to amplify TCRs. Each CDR3 protein is one row after TCRdb ran MiXCR on the reads. Of 64,000 or so distinct CDR3 sequences detected, 31% appear once; the ten largest clones hold over 8.5%. This clonotype was seen many times.

This clonotype originated in a female donor with ovarian cancer. The V and J genes are TRBV30 and TRBJ1-5; possible D gene TRBD1, 5 bases. The material was PBMCs, obtained before treatment. DNA for the CDR3: TGTGCCTGGACAGGGATTCAGGGCAATCAGCCCCAGCATTTT. It encodes CAWTGIQGNQPQHF.